Listed below are T cell receptor beta chains from one sample, sequenced in a study of T cell responses to AZD1222 COVID-19 vaccine. Method: immunoSEQ multiplex PCR; TCRdb's copy keeps in-frame clones and lacks some. The table has approximately 120,000 clones, roughly 90% seen once. Sequencing used peripheral blood, obtained on day 0 of AZD1222 vaccination. The receptors here all came from an adult in good health. Each CDR3 is given with its conserved first and last residue. D genes are given only for firm matches. Size is stated for part of the rows, as once, few or many counts, or as a class when the clone is expanded.

d_gene	abundance	j_gene	v_gene	CDR3nt	CDR3aa
NA	NA	TRBJ2-3	TRBV29-1	TGCAGCGCCCGGGGAGGTCAGGGGCGCACAGATACGCAGTATTTT	CSARGGQGRTDTQYF
TRBD1	NA	TRBJ1-6	TRBV7-9	TGTGCCAGCAGGGCCCGGGACAGGGCGCAAAATTCACCCCTCCACTTT	CASRARDRAQNSPLHF
NA	NA	TRBJ1-1	TRBV12-3/TRBV12-4	TGTGCCAGCTTCCTCCAGGGTAACACTGAAGCTTTCTTT	CASFLQGNTEAFF
NA	once	TRBJ1-2	TRBV6-5	TGTGCCAGCAGTTACTCGTCAGACTATGGCTACACCTTC	CASSYSSDYGYTF
NA	NA	TRBJ1-4	TRBV9	TGTGCCAGCACCCCTCGGGGAGGCGAGGGCGAAAAACTGTTTTTT	CASTPRGGEGEKLFF
NA	NA	TRBJ1-2	TRBV7-9	TGTGCCAGCAGCATACCAGGGAATTATGGCTACACCTTC	CASSIPGNYGYTF
NA	NA	TRBJ1-5	TRBV9	TGTGCCAGCAGCGTAGCCGGGACGGACAATCAGCCCCAGCATTTT	CASSVAGTDNQPQHF
TRBD2	NA	TRBJ2-7	TRBV7-8	TGTGCCAGCAGCTTAAGTCCAAGGACTAGCGGGCGGAGCTCCTACGAGCAGTACTTC	CASSLSPRTSGRSSYEQYF
TRBD2	NA	TRBJ2-1	TRBV10-3	TGTGCCATCAGTGAGTCGACCGGGACTAAAAATGAGCAGTTCTTC	CAISESTGTKNEQFF
NA	once	TRBJ1-1	TRBV27	TGTGCCAGCAGTTTCAATCCAGGATTAAACACTGAAGCTTTCTTT	CASSFNPGLNTEAFF
NA	NA	TRBJ2-1	TRBV2	TGTGCCAGCAGTGAGGACGGTAGCTCCTACAATGAGCAGTTCTTC	CASSEDGSSYNEQFF
NA	few	TRBJ2-3	TRBV5-1	TGCGCCAGCAGGGGGATTTTGGGCGCAGATACGCAGTATTTT	CASRGILGADTQYF
TRBD2	few	TRBJ2-7	TRBV2	TGTGCCAGCAAGGGAGGGTATCGGACCTACGAGCAGTACTTC	CASKGGYRTYEQYF
TRBD2	NA	TRBJ2-1	TRBV28	TGTGCCAGCAGTTTTTCACGGGGGGGCCTCGATGAGCAGTTCTTC	CASSFSRGGLDEQFF
TRBD1	NA	TRBJ2-7	TRBV5-1	TGCGCCAGCAGCTACGGACAGGAAAACTACGAGCAGTACTTC	CASSYGQENYEQYF
NA	NA	TRBJ1-2	TRBV5-1	TGCGCCAGCAGCTTGGCCGACAGTCAATATGGCTACACCTTC	CASSLADSQYGYTF
NA	NA	TRBJ1-4	TRBV5-5	TGTGCCAGCAGCCCCCAGGGGCGTGATGAAAAACTGTTTTTT	CASSPQGRDEKLFF
TRBD1	NA	TRBJ1-5	TRBV27	TGTGCCAGCAGTTACCAGGGGGTCAATCAGCCCCAGCATTTT	CASSYQGVNQPQHF
NA	NA	TRBJ2-1	TRBV9	TGTGCCAGCAGCGTAGGGCAGGGGGGACGGTACAATGAGCAGTTCTTC	CASSVGQGGRYNEQFF
NA	NA	TRBJ2-7	TRBV28	TGTGCCAGCAGTTTGGACCAATACGAGCAGTACTTC	CASSLDQYEQYF
NA	NA	TRBJ2-2	TRBV7-2	TGTGCCAGCAGCTTTGACACCGGGGAGCTGTTTTTT	CASSFDTGELFF
TRBD1	NA	TRBJ2-7	TRBV27	TGTGCCAGCAGTTCTGGGGACAGGTTTAGCGAGCAGTACTTC	CASSSGDRFSEQYF
NA	NA	TRBJ2-7	TRBV1	TGCACCAGCAGCCAAGGGGAGCAGGGACGGCGGGAGGGCCCTCGGAACGAGCAGTACTTC	CTSSQGEQGRREGPRNEQYF
NA	NA	TRBJ1-1	TRBV7-2	TGTGCCAGCAGCCCACCTCGGCGAAACACTGAAGCTTTCTTT	CASSPPRRNTEAFF